The rows below give T cell receptor beta chains drawn from one sample of a study of post-analysis software for immune sequencing data. TCRdb recomputed calls from the PCR reads with MiXCR, one row per CDR3 protein. The table has roughly 200,000 distinct CDR3 sequences, 29% seen once. The sequencing sample was made of blood. The receptor source for this set is a girl aged 2-17 years with multiple sclerosis. The CDR3 runs from the conserved cysteine through the conserved F or W. The order of the fields is CDR3 protein, CDR3 DNA, clone size, V gene, J gene, D gene. A D gene is named only where the DNA matches it firmly. Size tells how often a clone was seen (once, few, many) or the class of an expanded clone, and some rows leave it out.

CDR3: CSVVGGGFGTEAFF
DNA: TGCAGCGTTGTGGGGGGGGGCTTTGGCACTGAAGCTTTCTTT
size: few
V: TRBV29-1
J: TRBJ1-1
D: -

CDR3: CASSFALAGGSTYEQYF
DNA: TGCGCCAGCAGCTTCGCGCTAGCGGGCGGCTCTACCTACGAGCAGTACTTC
size: many
V: TRBV5-1
J: TRBJ2-7
D: TRBD2

CDR3: CASSLADSYNSPLHF
DNA: TGCGCCAGCAGCTTGGCCGACAGTTATAATTCACCCCTCCACTTT
size: -
V: TRBV5-1
J: TRBJ1-6
D: -

CDR3: CSAMNSREAYEQYF
DNA: TGCAGTGCTATGAACTCGAGGGAGGCGTACGAGCAGTACTTC
size: many
V: TRBV20-1
J: TRBJ2-7
D: -

CDR3: CASNDRDPRTDTQYF
DNA: TGTGCCAGCAATGATCGGGACCCGCGCACAGATACGCAGTATTTT
size: few
V: TRBV2
J: TRBJ2-3
D: -

CDR3: CASSYGGGYGYTF
DNA: TGTGCCAGCAGTTACGGGGGGGGCTATGGCTACACCTTC
size: -
V: TRBV6-6
J: TRBJ1-2
D: -

CDR3: CASSRDRDNSPLHF
DNA: TGTGCCAGCAGCCGGGACAGGGATAATTCACCCCTCCACTTT
size: few
V: TRBV28
J: TRBJ1-6
D: TRBD1

CDR3: CASGRGDATNEKLFF
DNA: TGTGCCAGTGGAAGGGGCGATGCAACTAATGAAAAACTGTTTTTT
size: few
V: TRBV19
J: TRBJ1-4
D: -

CDR3: CASGFQYSVGTSGELSYEQYF
DNA: TGTGCTAGTGGTTTCCAATATTCGGTCGGGACTAGCGGGGAGTTATCTTACGAGCAGTACTTC
size: many
V: TRBV12-5
J: TRBJ2-7
D: TRBD2

CDR3: CASSYGTEVYEQYF
DNA: TGTGCCAGCAGTTACGGGACAGAAGTCTACGAGCAGTACTTC
size: many
V: TRBV6-6
J: TRBJ2-7
D: TRBD1

CDR3: CASSYSFRGANTGELFF
DNA: TGTGCCAGCAGTTACTCCTTTAGGGGGGCGAACACCGGGGAGCTGTTTTTT
size: -
V: TRBV6-2/TRBV6-3
J: TRBJ2-2
D: -

CDR3: CSVGVPYEQYF
DNA: TGCAGCGTTGGTGTCCCATACGAGCAGTACTTC
size: few
V: TRBV29-1
J: TRBJ2-7
D: -

CDR3: CASSLGLRQGGYNEQFF
DNA: TGCGCCAGCAGCTTGGGGTTACGACAGGGCGGATACAATGAGCAGTTCTTC
size: -
V: TRBV5-1
J: TRBJ2-1
D: TRBD1

CDR3: CSSGAEGYNEQFF
DNA: TGTTCCTCCGGGGCAGAAGGATACAATGAGCAGTTCTTC
size: -
V: TRBV27
J: TRBJ2-1
D: -

CDR3: CSASVTVNTEAFF
DNA: TGCAGTGCTAGTGTTACAGTGAACACTGAAGCTTTCTTT
size: many
V: TRBV20-1
J: TRBJ1-1
D: -

CDR3: CGAPARTGAGDTQYF
DNA: TGCGGTGCTCCGGCTCGGACAGGGGCGGGAGATACGCAGTATTTT
size: -
V: TRBV20-1
J: TRBJ2-3
D: TRBD1

CDR3: CASSLGTGNHEQYF
DNA: TGTGCCAGCAGCCTGGGGACAGGGAACCACGAGCAGTACTTC
size: -
V: TRBV3-1
J: TRBJ2-7
D: TRBD1

CDR3: CASSLSGGNTEVFF
DNA: TGTGCCAGCAGCTTATCAGGGGGCAACACTGAAGTTTTCTTT
size: -
V: TRBV7-9
J: TRBJ1-1
D: TRBD1

CDR3: CASSTGVSNQPQHF
DNA: TGTGCCAGTAGTACGGGAGTAAGCAATCAGCCCCAGCATTTT
size: -
V: TRBV19
J: TRBJ1-5
D: -

CDR3: CASSLGRKLAGGSYNEQFF
DNA: TGTGCCAGCAGCTTAGGCAGGAAGCTAGCGGGGGGTTCCTACAATGAGCAGTTCTTC
size: many
V: TRBV11-2
J: TRBJ2-1
D: TRBD2

CDR3: CSVVPRTEAFF
DNA: TGCAGCGTTGTCCCCCGCACTGAAGCTTTCTTT
size: many
V: TRBV29-1
J: TRBJ1-1
D: -

CDR3: CASSQGGARGRSEQYF
DNA: TGTGCCAGCAGCCAAGGGGGTGCCAGGGGGAGGTCGGAGCAGTACTTC
size: -
V: TRBV3-1
J: TRBJ2-7
D: -

CDR3: CASSHSVADYGYTF
DNA: TGTGCCAGCAGCCACTCTGTCGCTGACTATGGCTACACCTTC
size: few
V: TRBV28
J: TRBJ1-2
D: -

CDR3: CATRGKRDAYEQYF
DNA: TGTGCCACCAGAGGGAAGCGGGATGCCTACGAGCAGTACTTC
size: -
V: TRBV10-3
J: TRBJ2-7
D: TRBD2

CDR3: CSARDGQGFMGEQFF
DNA: TGCAGTGCTAGAGATGGACAGGGTTTTATGGGTGAGCAGTTCTTC
size: -
V: TRBV20-1
J: TRBJ2-1
D: TRBD1

CDR3: CASRLEFTYGETQYF
DNA: TGTGCCAGCAGGCTGGAGTTCACCTATGGAGAGACCCAGTACTTC
size: many
V: TRBV5-5
J: TRBJ2-5
D: -

CDR3: CSVGERLEQYF
DNA: TGCAGCGTTGGGGAGAGGCTCGAGCAGTACTTC
size: -
V: TRBV29-1
J: TRBJ2-7
D: -

CDR3: CGVVSTFNYGYTF
DNA: TGCGGCGTTGTGTCCACATTTAACTATGGCTACACCTTC
size: -
V: TRBV29-1
J: TRBJ1-2
D: -

CDR3: CASSVEAGANVLTF
DNA: TGTGCCAGCAGCGTAGAGGCTGGGGCCAACGTCCTGACTTTC
size: few
V: TRBV9
J: TRBJ2-6
D: -

CDR3: CASRGQGANVLTF
DNA: TGTGCCAGCAGGGGACAAGGAGCCAACGTCCTGACTTTC
size: -
V: TRBV2
J: TRBJ2-6
D: -

CDR3: CSAERGFGEKLFF
DNA: TGCAGCGCCGAGCGGGGTTTTGGTGAAAAACTGTTTTTT
size: many
V: TRBV29-1
J: TRBJ1-4
D: -

CDR3: CASSIDRDRSTEAFF
DNA: TGTGCCAGTAGTATCGACAGGGACAGGAGCACTGAAGCTTTCTTT
size: -
V: TRBV19
J: TRBJ1-1
D: TRBD1

CDR3: CASGLAGGNEQFF
DNA: TGTGCCAGCGGGCTAGCGGGGGGGAATGAGCAGTTCTTC
size: many
V: TRBV25-1
J: TRBJ2-1
D: TRBD2

CDR3: CASSLKWASDTQYF
DNA: TGTGCCAGCAGCTTAAAGTGGGCCTCAGATACGCAGTATTTT
size: many
V: TRBV7-3
J: TRBJ2-3
D: -

CDR3: CSVDVTGGTEAFF
DNA: TGCAGCGTTGACGTCACGGGAGGCACTGAAGCTTTCTTT
size: many
V: TRBV29-1
J: TRBJ1-1
D: -

CDR3: CASSFPPVQETRYF
DNA: TGCGCCAGCAGCTTCCCCCCAGTCCAAGAGACCCGGTACTTC
size: -
V: TRBV5-1
J: TRBJ2-5
D: -

CDR3: CASKDRNTGELFF
DNA: TGTGCCAGCAAGGACAGGAACACCGGGGAGCTGTTTTTT
size: -
V: TRBV28
J: TRBJ2-2
D: -

CDR3: CASSMTDSNQPQHF
DNA: TGTGCCAGCAGTATGACAGATAGCAATCAGCCCCAGCATTTT
size: -
V: TRBV28
J: TRBJ1-5
D: -

CDR3: CASSLAGTEDHSPLHF
DNA: TGTGCCAGCAGCTTAGCCGGGACAGAGGACCACTCACCCCTCCACTTT
size: few
V: TRBV7-2
J: TRBJ1-6
D: TRBD1

CDR3: CASKVRVFIADYGYTF
DNA: TGTGCCAGCAAGGTCCGAGTCTTTATAGCGGACTATGGCTACACCTTC
size: -
V: TRBV2
J: TRBJ1-2
D: -

CDR3: CASSLTTSGRETQYF
DNA: TGTGCCAGCAGCCTAACGACTAGCGGTCGGGAGACCCAGTACTTC
size: many
V: TRBV7-9
J: TRBJ2-5
D: TRBD2

CDR3: CTSRPATSGTREQYF
DNA: TGTACCAGCAGACCCGCTACTAGCGGGACTCGCGAGCAGTACTTC
size: -
V: TRBV6-1
J: TRBJ2-7
D: TRBD2